This TCR beta chain was identified in a study of blood T cell repertoires in COVID-19. Sequenced by immunoSEQ multiplex PCR; TCRdb stores in-frame clones only, minus some. The data contain 260,000 or so clones, 70% to 90% of them singletons. The CDR3 sequence is 13 residues long. The V gene end was trimmed by 10 bases and the J gene end by 6 bases; junction bases not matched to a gene: 4. Germline V lookup: CDR1 SEHNR, CDR2 FQNEAQ (reference sequence). The rearrangement links TRBV7-9 to TRBJ2-2; 11 positions agree with TRBD2. This TCR derives from a woman in her forties with acute COVID-19. Sequencing was performed on PBMCs or T cells enriched from blood (not recorded which). The CDR3: CANGTSGSGELFF. In DNA, the CDR3 is TGTGCCAACGGGACTAGCGGCTCCGGGGAGCTGTTTTTT.